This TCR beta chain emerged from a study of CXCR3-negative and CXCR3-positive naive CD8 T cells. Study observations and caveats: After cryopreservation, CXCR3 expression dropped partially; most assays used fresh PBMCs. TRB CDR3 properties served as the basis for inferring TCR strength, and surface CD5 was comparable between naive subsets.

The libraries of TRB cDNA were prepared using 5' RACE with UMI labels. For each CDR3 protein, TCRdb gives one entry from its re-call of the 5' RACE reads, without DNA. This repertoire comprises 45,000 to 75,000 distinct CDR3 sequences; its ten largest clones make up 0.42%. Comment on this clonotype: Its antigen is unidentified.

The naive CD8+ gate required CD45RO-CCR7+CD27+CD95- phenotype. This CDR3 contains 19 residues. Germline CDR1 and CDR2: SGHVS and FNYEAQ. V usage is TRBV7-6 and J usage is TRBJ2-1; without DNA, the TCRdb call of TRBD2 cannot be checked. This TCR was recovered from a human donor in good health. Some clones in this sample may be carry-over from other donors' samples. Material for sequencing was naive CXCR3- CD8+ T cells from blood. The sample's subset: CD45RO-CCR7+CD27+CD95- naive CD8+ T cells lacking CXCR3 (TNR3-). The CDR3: CASSFSPEGLAGAWDEQFF.